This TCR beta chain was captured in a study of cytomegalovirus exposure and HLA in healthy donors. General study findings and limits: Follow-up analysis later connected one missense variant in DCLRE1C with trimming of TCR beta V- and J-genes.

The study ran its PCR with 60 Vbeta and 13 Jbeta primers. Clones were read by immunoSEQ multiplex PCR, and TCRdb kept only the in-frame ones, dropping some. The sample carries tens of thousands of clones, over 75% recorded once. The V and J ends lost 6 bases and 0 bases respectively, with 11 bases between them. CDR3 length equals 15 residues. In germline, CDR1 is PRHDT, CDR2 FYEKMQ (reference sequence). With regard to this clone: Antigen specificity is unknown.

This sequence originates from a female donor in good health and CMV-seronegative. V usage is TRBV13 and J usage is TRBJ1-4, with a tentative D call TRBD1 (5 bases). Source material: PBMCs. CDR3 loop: CASRPPGATNEKLFF. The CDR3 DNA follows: TGTGCCAGCAGGCCCCCGGGGGCAACTAATGAAAAACTGTTTTTT.